The 29 T cell receptor beta chains below were found in one sample sequenced in a study of T cells in Graves' hyperthyroidism and ophthalmopathy. Researchers took RNA transcripts and amplified the TCR beta CDR3 regions from them. Carried out on the TCR CDR3, a first-round RT-PCR used the HTBI primer set. TCRdb used MiXCR to reprocess the multiplex PCR reads, holding one entry per CDR3 protein. The sample consists of about 360,000 distinct CDR3 sequences, less than 15% of them appearing once. The specimen was blood. Source of these receptors: a woman younger than 35 with Graves' hyperthyroidism.

This clonotype was seen just once. This sequence may be a read error, since a much larger clone differs from it by one base. The chain couples TRBV9 to TRBJ2-1, with a possible D match to TRBD2 (6 bases). V was pared by 7 bases and J by 2 bases, with 13 bases between. CDR3 length equals 14 residues. Germline CDR1 is SGDLS and CDR2 is YYNGEE. As DNA, the CDR3 is TGTGCCAGCGGTGCGGGGTATACCTACAATGAGCAGTTCTTC. As protein: CASGAGYTYNEQFF. Looking up the rest from reference TRBV9 and TRBJ2-1 gives the full variable domain: DSGVTQTPKHLITATGQRVTLRCSPRSGDLSVYWYQQSLDQGLQFLIQYYNGEERAKGNILERFSAQQFPDLHSELNLSSLELGDSALYFCASGAGYTYNEQFFGPGTRLTVL.

The table lists this clonotype with many counts. The chain is built from TRBV11-1 and TRBJ2-4; TRBD2 aligns across 14 bases. Germline V CDR1 and CDR2: SGHAT, FQDESV (reference sequence). J was trimmed by 1 base and V by 5 bases; bases with no gene match: 19. CDR3 length equals 22 residues. CDR3 in DNA: TGTGCCAGCAGCCCGGAGGGAGCCGGGACTAGCGGGAGAAGGTCCGCCAAAAACATTCAGTACTTC. Its translation is CASSPEGAGTSGRRSAKNIQYF. Full variable domain (outside the CDR3, taken from reference TRBV11-1 and TRBJ2-4): EAEVAQSPRYKITEKSQAVAFWCDPISGHATLYWYRQILGQGPELLVQFQDESVVDDSQLPKDRFSAERLKGVDSTLKIQPAELGDSAMYLCASSPEGAGTSGRRSAKNIQYFGAGTRLSVL.

The table lists this clonotype with many counts. The chain combines TRBV7-9 with TRBJ2-7; D gene ambiguous. Trimming removed 5 bases from V and 2 bases from J, with 13 bases in between. The V gene's germline CDR1 is SEHNR and CDR2 FQNEAQ (reference sequence). The length of the CDR3 is 14 residues. In DNA, the CDR3 is TGTGCCAGCAGCAAATGGACGGACCCCTACGAGCAGTACTTC. It codes for CASSKWTDPYEQYF.

This clonotype was detected many times. V and J are TRBV5-1 and TRBJ2-1; 9 nucleotides line up with TRBD2. The CDR3 is 16 residues long. V was clipped by 4 bases and J by 6 bases; unmatched bases: 11. CDR1 and CDR2 from the germline V gene are SGHRS and YFSETQ. The CDR3 DNA follows: TGCGCCAGCAGCCCCTTTCCTAGCGGGGTTATCAATGAGCAGTTCTTC. It codes for CASSPFPSGVINEQFF. Complete variable domain (other parts from reference TRBV5-1 and TRBJ2-1): KAGVTQTPRYLIKTRGQQVTLSCSPISGHRSVSWYQQTPGQGLQFLFEYFSETQRNKGNFPGRFSGRQFSNSRSEMNVSTLELGDSALYLCASSPFPSGVINEQFFGPGTRLTVL.

The J gene is TRBJ2-7, the V gene TRBV5-1; D tentatively fits TRBD1 or TRBD2 (5 bases each). Trimming took off 0 bases at V and 7 bases at J, with 11 bases between the two ends. CDR1 is SGHRS and CDR2 is YFSETQ in the germline V gene. This CDR3 contains 13 residues. The CDR3 sequence: CASSLAGTSEQYF. In DNA, the CDR3 is TGCGCCAGCAGCTTGGCGGGGACCTCGGAGCAGTACTTC.

This clonotype has ten or more counts. V is TRBV11-2 and J is TRBJ2-2, with unresolved D. The CDR3 contains 13 residues. Germline CDR1 reads SGHAT; CDR2 reads FQNNGV. V lost 2 bases to trimming and J lost 5 bases, with 6 bases between them. The CDR3 region is CASSLIWTGELFF. Here the CDR3 DNA reads TGTGCCAGCAGCTTAATTTGGACCGGGGAGCTGTTTTTT.

This clonotype was counted only a few times. The rearrangement links TRBV30 to TRBJ1-5; D is unresolved. The CDR3 length is 15 residues. Germline lookup yields CDR1 GTSNPN and CDR2 SVGIG (reference sequence). V lost 1 base and J 0 bases, leaving 10 bases between the germline ends. The CDR3 DNA follows: TGTGCCTGGAGTGCCGGACTACATAGCAATCAGCCCCAGCATTTT. Its translation is CAWSAGLHSNQPQHF.

V and J are TRBV19 and TRBJ2-1, with D possibly matching TRBD1 (5 bases). Trimming took 3 bases from V and 4 from J, leaving 13 bases between them. CDR3 length: 15 residues. Germline CDR1 is LNHDA and CDR2 is SQIVND (reference sequence). The DNA for the CDR3 is TGTGCCAGTAGTATTGAGGCCGACAGATACAATGAGCAGTTCTTC. It is translated as CASSIEADRYNEQFF. Looking up the rest from reference TRBV19 and TRBJ2-1 gives the full variable domain: DGGITQSPKYLFRKEGQNVTLSCEQNLNHDAMYWYRQDPGQGLRLIYYSQIVNDFQKGDIAEGYSVSREKKESFPLTVTSAQKNPTAFYLCASSIEADRYNEQFFGPGTRLTVL.

This clonotype was counted a few times. J is TRBJ1-6 and V is TRBV20-1; TRBD1 matches 7 bases. J gave up 7 bases and V 5 bases, and 5 bases lay outside the gene matches. Germline V lookup: CDR1 DFQATT, CDR2 SNEGSKA (reference sequence). The CDR3 has 13 residues. In DNA, the CDR3 is TGCAGTGCTCCCGGGACAGCAAATTCACCCCTCCACTTT. Its protein is CSAPGTANSPLHF.

Regarding this clonotype: It may be a read error: a sequence one base away is much more abundant. Since the CDR3 does not end with the conserved phenylalanine or tryptophan, this likely comes from a read error. The V gene is TRBV20-1, the J gene TRBJ2-1; D might be TRBD2 (6 bases). Looked up from germline, CDR1 is DFQATT and CDR2 is SNEGSKA (reference sequence). V lost 3 bases and J 2 bases, leaving 14 bases between the germline ends. This CDR3 spans 15 amino acids. CDR3 sequence: CSASGWEAPYNEQFS. The CDR3 nucleotides are TGCAGTGCTAGCGGGTGGGAGGCACCCTACAATGAGCAGTTCTCC.

Of note for this clonotype: This could be a read error, since a much larger clone is one nucleotide away. The chain links TRBV18 to TRBJ1-6, with TRBD1 matching over 7 bases. The CDR3 sequence is 15 residues long. Germline assignment: CDR1 KGHSH and CDR2 LQKENI. The V segment lost 1 base and the J segment 5 bases; nucleotides outside the gene matches: 2. CDR3 region: CASSPQGTDNSPLHF. CDR3 coding DNA: TGTGCCAGCTCACCACAGGGGACAGATAATTCACCCCTCCACTTT.

The sample holds many counts of this clonotype. V is TRBV7-3 and J is TRBJ2-2; 12 bases align to TRBD2. Germline CDR1 is SGHTA and CDR2 is FQGTGA. CDR3 length equals 16 residues. Germline trimming cut 4 bases from V and 5 bases from J; bases unmatched to any gene: 5. This chain's CDR3 is CASSSSGTSGTGELFF. The CDR3 DNA reads as TGTGCCAGCAGCTCCTCCGGGACTAGCGGGACCGGGGAGCTGTTTTTT.

This clonotype came up many times. This chain uses TRBV7-2 with TRBJ2-7; 8 bases fit TRBD2. CDR3 size: 15 residues. V shed 1 base and J 4 bases; nucleotides not matched to a gene: 6. CDR1 and CDR2 (germline): SGHTA, FQGNSA. CDR3 nucleotides: TGTGCCAGCAGCTTAGTCTCAGCTAGCGGGTACGAGCAGTACTTC. Translating it yields CASSLVSASGYEQYF. The full variable domain, completed using reference TRBV7-2 and TRBJ2-7, is GAGVSQSPSNKVTEKGKDVELRCDPISGHTALYWYRQSLGQGLEFLIYFQGNSAPDKSGLPSDRFSAERTGGSVSTLTIQRTQQEDSAVYLCASSLVSASGYEQYFGPGTRLTVT.

The V and J genes are TRBV4-1 and TRBJ2-7; D perhaps matches TRBD2 (7 bases). Looked up from germline, CDR1 is MGHRA and CDR2 is YSYEKL. The V gene lost 4 bases and the J gene lost 6 bases, with 25 bases spanning the gap. This CDR3 has 17 residues. The CDR3 loop reads CASSRLGGGPKTSEQYF. The CDR3 nucleotides read TGCGCCAGCAGCCGACTAGGGGGGGGACCTAAAACAAGCGAGCAGTACTTC.

This clonotype was seen at least ten times. The rearrangement links TRBV28 to TRBJ2-7; possible D gene TRBD2, 6 bases. The germline gives CDR1 MDHEN, CDR2 SYDVKM. V gave up 2 bases and J gave up 6 bases, with 14 bases separating them. The CDR3 is 14 amino acids. The DNA for the CDR3 is TGTGCCAGCAGTTTAACTAGCTCGACCGTCGAGCAGTACTTC. Its translation is CASSLTSSTVEQYF.

This clonotype was counted many times. The chain carries TRBV6-1 and TRBJ2-7; D may match TRBD1 or TRBD2 (5 bases each). This CDR3 is 15 amino acids long. Trimming stripped 6 bases from V and 2 bases from J, with 17 bases between. CDR1 MNHNS and CDR2 SASEGT come from the germline V gene. CDR3 sequence: CASSPPGPTPYEQYF. CDR3 in DNA: TGTGCCAGCAGCCCGCCGGGGCCAACTCCCTACGAGCAGTACTTC.

This clonotype was detected only a few times. The V gene is TRBV4-2, the J gene TRBJ1-2; no firm D call. Looked up from germline, CDR1 is LGHNA and CDR2 is YNFKEQ. V lost 0 bases, J lost 8 bases, and 16 bases lay in between. There are 15 residues in the CDR3. The chain's CDR3 is CASSQDPRHEGGYTF. CDR3 coding DNA: TGTGCCAGCAGCCAAGATCCGAGACACGAGGGCGGCTACACCTTC.

Many counts were recorded for this clonotype. The V gene is TRBV6-1, the J gene TRBJ2-5; possibly TRBD1 or TRBD2 for D (5 bases each). The V gene's germline CDR1 is MNHNS and CDR2 SASEGT. V was shortened by 7 bases and J by 5 bases, with 17 bases between the two germline ends. The CDR3 extends over 14 amino acids. CDR3 DNA: TGTGCCAGCACCCCCTCCGAGGGGCGCGAGACCCAGTACTTC. It specifies CASTPSEGRETQYF.

The chain is built from TRBV20-1 and TRBJ2-7; 9 bases map to TRBD2. Germline V gives CDR1 DFQATT, CDR2 SNEGSKA (reference sequence). The V and J ends lost 3 bases and 2 bases, in that order; junction bases with no gene match: 8. There are 15 residues in the CDR3. CDR3: CSASEREARPYEQYF. In DNA form, the CDR3 reads TGCAGTGCTAGTGAGCGGGAGGCCCGACCCTACGAGCAGTACTTC.

This clonotype was counted at least ten times. Here the CDR3 DNA reads TGTGCCCTCCAGCATCTGACACCTTACTATGGCTACACCTTC. Its protein product is CALQHLTPYYGYTF. The chain combines TRBV6-1 with TRBJ1-2, with no clear D. The CDR3 is 14 residues long. CDR1 is MNHNS, CDR2 SASEGT, per germline. V gave up 11 bases and J gave up 3 bases, with 19 bases separating them.

CDR3 sequence reads: CASSPYRGNEQFF. The CDR3 bases are TGTGCCAGCTCGCCCTACAGGGGCAATGAGCAGTTCTTC. The rearrangement uses TRBV18 and TRBJ2-1; TRBD1 aligns across 7 bases. Trimming at V came to 6 bases and at J to 6 bases, leaving 5 bases not matched to a gene. From germline, CDR1 is KGHSH and CDR2 LQKENI. This CDR3 has 13 residues. The variable domain in full, with the rest retrieved from reference TRBV18 and TRBJ2-1, is NAGVMQNPRHLVRRRGQEARLRCSPMKGHSHVYWYRQLPEEGLKFMVYLQKENIIDESGMPKERFSAEFPKEGPSILRIQQVVRGDSAAYFCASSPYRGNEQFFGPGTRLTVL.

The table lists this clonotype with many counts. DNA for the CDR3: TGTGCCAGCAGCTTAACAGGGACAGAGACCCAGTACTTC. Its translation: CASSLTGTETQYF. This chain links TRBV7-9 with TRBJ2-5; weak D call: TRBD1 (6 bases). The CDR3 has 13 amino acids. Germline CDR1 is SEHNR and CDR2 is FQNEAQ (reference sequence). V was pared by 2 bases and J by 4 bases, with 8 bases between.

Remarks on this clonotype: This could be a read error, since a much larger clone is one nucleotide away. The chain combines TRBV27 with TRBJ1-2; 10 bases fit TRBD1. Germline V gene sequence: CDR1 MNHEY, CDR2 SMNVEV (reference sequence). The CDR3 has 15 amino acids. CDR3 in DNA: TGTGCCAGCAGTTCGGGACAGGGGATTGGTAATGGCCACACCTTC. Protein product: CASSSGQGIGNGHTF.

The gene calls are TRBV15 and TRBJ1-3; D not certain. V lost 1 base to trimming and J lost 0 bases, with 13 bases between them. Germline V gene lookup returns CDR1 LNHNV and CDR2 YYDKDF (reference sequence). The CDR3 is made up of 17 amino acids. This CDR3 reads CATSRVEGRDSGNTIYF. The CDR3 coding sequence is TGTGCCACCAGCAGAGTGGAGGGCCGTGACTCTGGAAACACCATATATTTT.

This clonotype has a count of ten or more. This chain joins TRBV28 and TRBJ2-2, with a tentative D call TRBD1 (5 bases). V dropped 3 bases and J dropped 3 bases, with 8 bases sitting between them. The CDR3 consists of 14 residues. Per germline, CDR1 MDHEN and CDR2 SYDVKM. CDR3 in DNA: TGTGCCAGCAGTTTCTTCAGGGACACCGGGGAGCTGTTTTTT. It codes for CASSFFRDTGELFF.

At least ten counts were recorded for this clonotype. The V gene is TRBV13, the J gene TRBJ1-1; no reliable D call. The germline V gene encodes CDR1 PRHDT and CDR2 FYEKMQ (reference sequence). V gave up 2 bases and J gave up 3 bases, with 10 bases separating them. The CDR3 sequence is 14 residues long. This CDR3 is CASSLWQTDTEAFF. CDR3 in DNA: TGTGCCAGCAGCTTATGGCAGACCGACACTGAAGCTTTCTTT.

This chain joins TRBV5-1 and TRBJ1-2; 11 bases match TRBD1. The J segment lost 4 bases and the V segment lost 0 bases, leaving 5 bases of the junction unmatched. Looked up from germline, CDR1 is SGHRS and CDR2 is YFSETQ. This CDR3 spans 16 amino acids. CDR3 in DNA: TGCGCCAGCAGCTTGGGGACAGGGGGCCAACGCTATGGCTACACCTTC. It translates to CASSLGTGGQRYGYTF.

This clonotype was seen many times. The chain links TRBV9 to TRBJ1-1; 9 bases are shared with TRBD1. CDR1 is SGDLS, CDR2 YYNGEE, per germline. J gave up 5 bases and V 6 bases, and 5 bases lay outside the gene matches. This CDR3 region has 13 residues. CDR3 in amino acids: CASMGQGETEAFF. For the CDR3, the DNA is TGTGCCAGCATGGGACAGGGAGAAACTGAAGCTTTCTTT.

In its sample, this clonotype was seen many times. The chain uses TRBV28 and TRBJ1-2; 8 nucleotides agree with TRBD1. Germline V lookup: CDR1 MDHEN, CDR2 SYDVKM. This CDR3 region has 14 residues. V trimming: 5 bases; J trimming: 4 bases; junction bases outside the gene matches: 6. The chain's CDR3 is CASSRQGRVYGYTF. The CDR3 region has the DNA TGTGCCAGCAGTCGACAGGGGCGGGTCTATGGCTACACCTTC.